The 10 T cell receptor beta chains reported below all come from one sample, sequenced in a study of spatial heterogeneity in lung cancer. TCRdb reprocessed the 5' RACE reads via MiXCR and lists one record per CDR3 protein. The data show 9,500 to 10,000 distinct CDR3 sequences, around 3.9% seen once. Described time point: blood taken at disease recurrence. Whole RNA obtained from tumor, nontumor lung or frozen PBMC underwent sequencing without sorting. The specimen comprised PBMCs, sampled at recurrence. The receptors originated from a female donor with early-stage non-small cell lung cancer.

In the case of this clonotype: Since the library was made to target alpha chains, this beta chain is a stray read and its abundance is not meaningful. V is TRBV27 and J is TRBJ1-2; TRBD1 agrees at 7 bases. This CDR3 is 13 amino acids long. V lost 2 bases to trimming and J lost 6 bases; unmatched junction nucleotides: 3. From germline, CDR1 is MNHEY and CDR2 SMNVEV (reference sequence). The CDR3 loop is CASSLNRGDGYTF. CDR3 bases: TGTGCCAGCAGTTTAAACAGGGGCGATGGCTACACCTTC.

This clonotype was detected many times. Since the library was made to target alpha chains, this beta chain is a stray read and its abundance is not meaningful. This chain joins TRBV5-1 and TRBJ1-5; D unclear. Per germline, CDR1 SGHRS and CDR2 YFSETQ. The CDR3 is 15 amino acids. V shed 0 bases and J shed 1 base, with 8 bases lying between them. CDR3 sequence (DNA): TGCGCCAGCAGCTTGGGGGATTCAAGCAATCAGCCCCAGCATTTT. Protein sequence: CASSLGDSSNQPQHF.

At least ten counts were recorded for this clonotype. Because this beta chain is a stray read in a library intended to capture alpha chains, its abundance should not be given much weight. The chain has TRBV6-1 and TRBJ2-3; D possibly corresponds to TRBD1 (6 bases). Germline V CDR1 and CDR2: MNHNS, SASEGT. With 1 base removed from V and 0 bases from J, the gap between germline ends came to 17 bases. CDR3 length equals 18 residues. The CDR3 spells CASSEGAGAFSSTDTQYF. In DNA form, the CDR3 reads TGTGCCAGCAGTGAAGGGGCAGGGGCCTTCTCTAGCACAGATACGCAGTATTTT.

This clonotype is medium-sized in the sample. Since it is a stray read in a library aimed at alpha chains, this beta chain has a size that is not meaningful. This chain joins TRBV20-1 and TRBJ2-7; D ambiguous. Trimming stripped 3 bases from V and 0 bases from J, with 6 bases between. Germline CDR1 reads DFQATT; CDR2 reads SNEGSKA (reference sequence). The CDR3 contains 12 residues. The CDR3 DNA reads TGCAGTGCTAGTGGGTTCTCCTACGAGCAGTACTTC. Residues: CSASGFSYEQYF.

By its share, this clonotype is medium-sized. Little can be read into the size of this beta chain, an off-target read in a library designed for alpha chains. This chain links TRBV2 with TRBJ2-7, with D hard to call. Deletions cut 0 bases from V and 3 bases from J, with 6 bases between. The length of the CDR3 is 13 residues. Germline assignment: CDR1 SNHLY and CDR2 FYNNEI. The CDR3 here is CASSEALSYEQYF. The DNA of the CDR3 is TGTGCCAGCAGTGAAGCGCTTAGCTACGAGCAGTACTTC.

Many counts were recorded for this clonotype. Found in a library prepared for alpha chains, this beta chain is an off-target read, and its abundance has little meaning. This rearrangement joins TRBV6-5 to TRBJ2-5; 8 bases map to TRBD1. Germline V lookup: CDR1 MNHEY, CDR2 SVGAGI. The CDR3 contains 15 residues. After removal of 2 bases from V and 4 bases from J, the junction contained 6 bases not matched to a gene. The CDR3 coding sequence is TGTGCCAGCAGTTACGGCAGGGGGCGGTTAGAGACCCAGTACTTC. Translation: CASSYGRGRLETQYF.

This clonotype was picked up many times. The library was built for alpha chains, so this beta chain is an off-target read and its size means little. The chain combines TRBV7-2 with TRBJ2-3, with no clear D. The germline CDR1 and CDR2 sequences are SGHTA and FQGNSA. The CDR3 consists of 12 residues. V lost 5 bases to trimming and J lost 9 bases, with 12 bases between them. The CDR3 sequence is CASSAGPETQYF. CDR3 nucleotide sequence: TGTGCCAGCAGCGCAGGACCCGAGACGCAGTATTTT.

This clonotype was seen repeatedly, ten times or more. Since it is a stray read in a library aimed at alpha chains, this beta chain has a size that is not meaningful. The chain combines TRBV5-1 with TRBJ2-5, with 8 bases identical to TRBD1. This CDR3 region has 14 residues. Germline values: CDR1 SGHRS, CDR2 YFSETQ. V lost 0 bases, J lost 5 bases, and 3 bases stayed unmatched. Here the CDR3 reads CASSLDRGEETQYF. The CDR3 bases are TGCGCCAGCAGCTTGGACAGGGGGGAGGAGACCCAGTACTTC.

The table lists this clonotype with many counts. Germline is not matched at one junction end, which may reflect a read error. As an off-target read in a library built for alpha chains, this beta chain has a frequency of little significance. The rearrangement uses TRBV29-1 and TRBJ1-1; D is unresolved. This CDR3 has 13 amino acids. The germline V gene has CDR1 SQVTM and CDR2 ANQGSEA. The CDR3 is CGVEVSPNTEAFF. The CDR3 bases are TGCGGCGTTGAAGTAAGCCCGAACACTGAAGCTTTCTTT. Full variable domain (missing parts from reference TRBV29-1 and TRBJ1-1): SAVISQKPSRDICQRGTSLTIQCQVDSQVTMMFWYRQQPGQSLTLIATANQGSEATYESGFVIDKFPISRPNLTFSTLTVSNMSPEDSSIYLCGVEVSPNTEAFFGQGTRLTVV.

By share of the sample, this clonotype is medium-sized. This beta chain is a stray read from a library made for alpha chains; its abundance is not meaningful. The rearrangement uses TRBV7-8 and TRBJ1-1; D remains ambiguous. The germline V gene encodes CDR1 SGHVS and CDR2 FQNEAQ. CDR3 length: 13 amino acids. V dropped 0 bases and J dropped 4 bases, with 6 bases sitting between them. The CDR3 sequence: CASSLAFATEAFF. The CDR3 DNA reads as TGTGCCAGCAGCTTAGCTTTCGCCACTGAAGCTTTCTTT.